What follows describes a single T cell receptor (beta chain). Profiled with immunoSEQ multiplex PCR; TCRdb holds only in-frame clones, not every one. The sample has about 71,000 clones; around nine tenths are singletons. The data belong to a study of technical replicates of blood from a handful of donors. This clonotype was sampled from a human donor in good health. The material sequenced was T cells isolated from PBMCs.

CDR3 protein: CSVVGGADTEAFF. As DNA, the CDR3 is TGCAGCGTTGTGGGGGGGGCGGATACTGAAGCTTTCTTT. The V gene is TRBV29-1, the J gene TRBJ1-1; D perhaps matches TRBD1 (6 bases). The CDR3 runs 13 residues. From germline, CDR1 is SQVTM and CDR2 ANQGSEA. V lost 4 bases, J lost 5 bases, and 14 bases lay in between.